The T cell receptor (beta chain) under discussion was sequenced for a study of shared clonotypes between healthy human individuals. Profiled with immunoSEQ multiplex PCR; TCRdb holds only in-frame clones, not every one. The repertoire includes more than 2 million clones, around 95% of them detected once, and approximately 0.13% sits in the top ten. CDR3 length: 12 amino acids. V was shortened by 4 bases and J by 0 bases, with 1 base between the two germline ends. Germline CDR1 SNHLY, CDR2 FYNNEI. A note on this clone: Other DNA sequences within the sample encode an identical CDR3.

The gene calls are TRBV2 and TRBJ1-3; D is unresolved. The sequence was collected from a man aged 18 to 29 in good health. Sequencing input: naive CD4+ T cells sorted from blood. The subset: CD45RA+ positively selected. The CDR3 DNA sequence: TGTGCCAGCAGTGCCTCTGGAAACACCATATATTTT. This gives the protein CASSASGNTIYF.